Listed here are 16 T cell receptor beta chains from one sample, sequenced in a study of blood T cell repertoires in COVID-19. The table came from immunoSEQ multiplex PCR; TCRdb's copy has only in-frame clones and leaves some out. The sample yields nearly 200,000 clones, 85% seen once. The specimen sequenced was peripheral blood. These receptors were obtained from a man aged 55-75 years with COVID-19, enrolled during active disease.

The chain links TRBV29-1 to TRBJ2-3; maybe TRBD2 (5 bases). V was cut by 1 base and J by 2 bases, with 13 bases left in between. The CDR3 has 15 residues. Germline V gene sequence: CDR1 SQVTM, CDR2 ANQGSEA. CDR3 DNA: TGCAGCGTTGAAGTGGTAGCGCAACCCACAGATACGCAGTATTTT. Translating it yields CSVEVVAQPTDTQYF.

The rearrangement joins TRBV9 to TRBJ2-1; 12 positions agree with TRBD2. Losses at the gene ends were 0 bases for V and 9 bases for J; bases not matched to a gene: 4. The germline V gene encodes CDR1 SGDLS and CDR2 YYNGEE. The CDR3 is 15 amino acids. The CDR3 nucleotides read TGTGCCAGCAGCGTAGACGGACTAGCGGGGACTGAGCAGTTCTTC. Translating it yields CASSVDGLAGTEQFF.

The rearrangement joins TRBV29-1 to TRBJ1-4; TRBD1 might be the D (5 bases). Trimming took 5 bases from V and 3 from J, leaving 10 bases between them. CDR1 SQVTM and CDR2 ANQGSEA come from the germline V gene. CDR3 length equals 13 residues. This CDR3 is CSVRGDSNEKLFF. CDR3 DNA: TGCAGCGTTCGGGGGGATTCTAATGAAAAACTGTTTTTT.

This clone has a handful of counts. This chain joins TRBV5-1 and TRBJ2-5; 14 positions agree with TRBD2. The trim removed 0 bases at V and 2 bases at J, leaving 3 bases unmatched. The V gene's germline CDR1 is SGHRS and CDR2 YFSETQ. This CDR3 spans 17 amino acids. CDR3 loop: CASSLGLAGGPQETQYF. CDR3 coding DNA: TGCGCCAGCAGCTTGGGACTAGCGGGAGGGCCGCAAGAGACCCAGTACTTC.

J is TRBJ1-2 and V is TRBV5-5, with a possible D match to TRBD1 (5 bases). The V end was cut by 3 bases, the J end by 6 bases, with 18 bases between. Germline CDR1 is SGHKS and CDR2 is YYEKEE (reference sequence). This CDR3 comprises 15 residues. The CDR3 nucleotides are TGTGCCAGCAGCTCCCTTATGACAGTTACGGATGGCTACACCTTC. Translation: CASSSLMTVTDGYTF.

A note on this clone: Other DNA sequences from this sample encode an identical CDR3 as well. CDR3 in DNA: TGTGCCTGGAGTGTACAGGGCTATGGCTACACCTTC. This encodes CAWSVQGYGYTF. The chain couples TRBV30 to TRBJ1-2; possibly TRBD1 for D (6 bases). Germline CDR1 reads GTSNPN; CDR2 reads SVGIG (reference sequence). The CDR3 loop spans 12 amino acids. The ends were cut back, 0 bases at V and 4 bases at J, with 6 bases in the middle.

This clone was counted a single time. V and J are TRBV5-5 and TRBJ1-5; D not resolved. Germline CDR1 and CDR2: SGHKS and YYEKEE (reference sequence). The ends were cut back, 1 base at V and 1 base at J, with 6 bases in the middle. The CDR3 consists of 14 residues. CDR3 amino acids: CASSLSQSNQPQHF. DNA for the CDR3: TGTGCCAGCAGCTTGTCCCAGAGCAATCAGCCCCAGCATTTT.

The V call is TRBV5-4, the J call TRBJ1-1; D is unclear. CDR1 and CDR2 (germline): SGHNT, YYREEE (reference sequence). Trimming left V 2 bases short and J 1 base short, with 12 bases between. The CDR3 sequence is 15 residues long. The CDR3 DNA sequence: TGTGCCAGCAGCTTAGTAGGCGGAACGAACACTGAAGCTTTCTTT. It is translated as CASSLVGGTNTEAFF.

This clone was counted between two and nine times. The V gene is TRBV12-1, the J gene TRBJ2-2; whether TRBD2, the table's D call, matches the DNA was not checked. TRBV12-1 is designated a pseudogene. CDR3 length: 18 amino acids. The CDR3 protein is CASSPPGLAGARAGELFF. CDR3 DNA sequence: TGTGCCAGCAGCCCTCCGGGACTAGCGGGAGCAAGGGCCGGGGAGCTGTTTTTT.

The J gene is TRBJ2-7, the V gene TRBV6-5; tentatively, D is TRBD2 (5 bases). Trimming took 5 bases from V and 7 from J, leaving 12 bases between them. The V gene's germline CDR1 is MNHEY and CDR2 SVGAGI. This CDR3 is 12 amino acids long. CDR3 amino acids: CASSRGLGEQYF. Written as DNA, the CDR3 is TGTGCCAGCAGTCGGGGTTTGGGGGAGCAGTACTTC.

This chain uses TRBV12-3 or TRBV12-4 with TRBJ1-4, with TRBD1 identical over 9 bases. The CDR3 extends over 13 amino acids. Trimming cost V 6 bases and J 10 bases; bases outside gene matches: 6. The CDR3 here is CASRGTGKGKLFF. The CDR3 DNA is TGTGCCAGCAGGGGGACAGGGAAAGGAAAACTGTTTTTT.

J is TRBJ1-3 and V is TRBV18, with D hard to call. Trimming pared 2 bases from V and 7 bases from J, leaving 15 bases between. The germline V gene encodes CDR1 KGHSH and CDR2 LQKENI. There are 15 residues in the CDR3. CDR3 residues: CASSPGVPGGNTIYF. Here the CDR3 DNA reads TGTGCCAGCTCACCAGGAGTGCCAGGAGGCAACACCATATATTTT. The whole variable domain, filled in from reference TRBV18 and TRBJ1-3, reads NAGVMQNPRHLVRRRGQEARLRCSPMKGHSHVYWYRQLPEEGLKFMVYLQKENIIDESGMPKERFSAEFPKEGPSILRIQQVVRGDSAAYFCASSPGVPGGNTIYFGEGSWLTVV.

The chain couples TRBV5-4 to TRBJ1-2; 10 bases map to TRBD1. The CDR3 runs to 14 residues. V shed 5 bases, J shed 9 bases, and the junction held 10 bases outside the gene matches. Germline V CDR1 and CDR2: SGHNT, YYREEE (reference sequence). The CDR3 sequence is CASSSGTGEYRYTF. CDR3 coding DNA: TGTGCCAGCAGTTCCGGGACAGGGGAGTATCGCTACACCTTC.

The rearrangement joins TRBV6-5 to TRBJ1-2, with a tentative D call TRBD1 (5 bases). The V gene's germline CDR1 is MNHEY and CDR2 SVGAGI. The CDR3 spans 14 residues. V shed 6 bases and J shed 2 bases, with 13 bases lying between them. As DNA, the CDR3 is TGTGCCAGCAGGGATCGGGCAGGGAACTATGGCTACACCTTC. Encoded protein: CASRDRAGNYGYTF.

The chain combines TRBV7-9 with TRBJ1-2; 8 nucleotides match TRBD1. Germline V gene sequence: CDR1 SEHNR, CDR2 FQNEAQ (reference sequence). The junction had 6 bases not matched to a gene; V was cut back by 5 bases and J by 4 bases. There are 14 residues in the CDR3. CDR3 loop: CASSHGQGGYGYTF. In nucleotides, the CDR3 is TGTGCCAGCAGCCACGGACAGGGCGGCTATGGCTACACCTTC. Variable domain in full (rest from reference TRBV7-9 and TRBJ1-2): DTGVSQNPRHKITKRGQNVTFRCDPISEHNRLYWYRQTLGQGPEFLTYFQNEAQLEKSRLLSDRFSAERPKGSFSTLEIQRTEQGDSAMYLCASSHGQGGYGYTFGSGTRLTVV.

The chain links TRBV12-3 or TRBV12-4 to TRBJ1-3; D unresolved. This CDR3 spans 12 amino acids. V lost 6 bases, J lost 4 bases, and 7 bases lay in between. In DNA, the CDR3 is TGTGCCAGCAGCCCGGTCGGAAACACCATATATTTT. Translated: CASSPVGNTIYF.